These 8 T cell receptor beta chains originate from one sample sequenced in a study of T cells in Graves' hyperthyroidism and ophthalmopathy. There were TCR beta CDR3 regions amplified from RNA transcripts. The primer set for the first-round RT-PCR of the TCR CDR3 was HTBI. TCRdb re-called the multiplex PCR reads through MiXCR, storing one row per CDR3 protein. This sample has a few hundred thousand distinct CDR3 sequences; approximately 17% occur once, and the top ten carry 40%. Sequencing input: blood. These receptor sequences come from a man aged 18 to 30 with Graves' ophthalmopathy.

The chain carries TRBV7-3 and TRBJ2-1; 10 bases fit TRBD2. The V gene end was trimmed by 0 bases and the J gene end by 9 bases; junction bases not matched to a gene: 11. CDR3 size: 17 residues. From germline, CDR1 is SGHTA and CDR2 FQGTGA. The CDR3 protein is CASSLTPISGGRGEQFF. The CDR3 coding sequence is TGTGCCAGCAGCTTAACACCGATTAGCGGGGGGCGGGGTGAGCAGTTCTTC.

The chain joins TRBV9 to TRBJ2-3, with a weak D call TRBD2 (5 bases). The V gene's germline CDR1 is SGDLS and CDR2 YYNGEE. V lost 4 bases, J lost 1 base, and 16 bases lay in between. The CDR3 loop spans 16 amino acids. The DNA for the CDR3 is TGTGCCAGCAGCCCCCACTCCGGACTTGGCACAGATACGCAGTATTTT. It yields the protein CASSPHSGLGTDTQYF.

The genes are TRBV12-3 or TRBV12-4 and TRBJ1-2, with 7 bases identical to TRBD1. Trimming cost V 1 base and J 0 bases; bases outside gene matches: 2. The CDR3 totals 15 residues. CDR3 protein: CASSLGRGSNYGYTF. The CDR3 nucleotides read TGTGCCAGCAGTTTAGGCAGGGGGTCTAACTATGGCTACACCTTC.

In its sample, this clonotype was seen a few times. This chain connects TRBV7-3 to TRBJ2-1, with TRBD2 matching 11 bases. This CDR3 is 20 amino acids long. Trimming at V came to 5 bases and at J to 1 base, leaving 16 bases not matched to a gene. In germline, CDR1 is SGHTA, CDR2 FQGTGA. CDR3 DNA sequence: TGTGCCAGCAGCCTCAACTCCTATAGCGGGGGGGCCGGTTCCTACAATGAGCAGTTCTTC. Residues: CASSLNSYSGGAGSYNEQFF.

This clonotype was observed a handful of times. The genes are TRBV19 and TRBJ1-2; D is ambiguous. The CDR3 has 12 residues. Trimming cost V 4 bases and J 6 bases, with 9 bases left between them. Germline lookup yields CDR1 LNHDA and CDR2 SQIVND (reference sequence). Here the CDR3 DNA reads TGTGCCAGTAGTAAAAGGGTGGATGGCTACACCTTC. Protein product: CASSKRVDGYTF.

The CDR3 coding sequence is TGCGCCAGCAGCTTGGACATCAATTCCGGGGAGCTGTTTTTT. Its protein product is CASSLDINSGELFF. This sequence joins TRBV5-1 and TRBJ2-2, with D unclear. CDR1 is SGHRS and CDR2 is YFSETQ in the germline V gene. Trimming cost V 0 bases and J 6 bases, with 9 bases left between them. The CDR3 runs 14 residues.

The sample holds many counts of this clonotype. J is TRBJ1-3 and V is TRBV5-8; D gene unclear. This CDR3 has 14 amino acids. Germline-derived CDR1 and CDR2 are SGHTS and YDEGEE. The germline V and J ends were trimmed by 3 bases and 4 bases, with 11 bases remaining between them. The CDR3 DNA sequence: TGTGCCAGCAGCTCCGACCGATCCGGAAACACCATATATTTT. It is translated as CASSSDRSGNTIYF.

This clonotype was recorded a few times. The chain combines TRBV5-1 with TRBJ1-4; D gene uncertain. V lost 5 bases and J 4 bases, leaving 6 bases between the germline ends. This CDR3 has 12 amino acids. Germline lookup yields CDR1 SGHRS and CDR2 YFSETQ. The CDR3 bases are TGCGCCAGCAGGGAGGTTAATGAAAAACTGTTTTTT. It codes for CASREVNEKLFF.